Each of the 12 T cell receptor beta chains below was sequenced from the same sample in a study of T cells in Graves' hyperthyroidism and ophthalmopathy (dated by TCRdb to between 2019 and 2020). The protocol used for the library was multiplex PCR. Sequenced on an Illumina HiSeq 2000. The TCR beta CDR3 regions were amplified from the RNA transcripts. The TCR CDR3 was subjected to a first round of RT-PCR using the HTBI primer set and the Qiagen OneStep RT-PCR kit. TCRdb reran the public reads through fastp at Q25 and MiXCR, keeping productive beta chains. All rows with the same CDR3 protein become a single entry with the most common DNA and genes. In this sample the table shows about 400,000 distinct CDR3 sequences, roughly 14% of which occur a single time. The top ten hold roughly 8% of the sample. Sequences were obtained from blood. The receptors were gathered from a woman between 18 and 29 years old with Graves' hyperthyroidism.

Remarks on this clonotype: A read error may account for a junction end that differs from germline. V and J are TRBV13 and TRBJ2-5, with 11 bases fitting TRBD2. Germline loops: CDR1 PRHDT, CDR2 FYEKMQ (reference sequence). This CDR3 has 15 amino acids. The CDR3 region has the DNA TGTGCCAGCAGCTTGGGACTAGCGGCCCAAGAGGCCCAGTACTTC. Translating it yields CASSLGLAAQEAQYF.

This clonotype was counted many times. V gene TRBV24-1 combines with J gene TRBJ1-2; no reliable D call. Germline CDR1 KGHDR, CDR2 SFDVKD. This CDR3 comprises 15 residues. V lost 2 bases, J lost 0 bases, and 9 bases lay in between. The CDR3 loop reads CATSDSSAPNYGYTF. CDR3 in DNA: TGTGCCACCAGTGATTCGTCAGCACCTAACTATGGCTACACCTTC.

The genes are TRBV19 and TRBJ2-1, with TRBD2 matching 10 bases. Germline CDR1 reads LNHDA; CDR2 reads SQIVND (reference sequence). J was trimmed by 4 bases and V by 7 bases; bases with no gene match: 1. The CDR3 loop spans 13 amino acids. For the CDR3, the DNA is TGTGCCAGTACTAGCGGGAGATACAATGAGCAGTTCTTC. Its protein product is CASTSGRYNEQFF.

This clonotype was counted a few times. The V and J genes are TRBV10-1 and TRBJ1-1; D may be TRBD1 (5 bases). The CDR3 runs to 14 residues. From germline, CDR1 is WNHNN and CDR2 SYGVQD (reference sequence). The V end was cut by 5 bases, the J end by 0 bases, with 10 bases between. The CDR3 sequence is CASSPGPLNTEAFF. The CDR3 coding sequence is TGCGCCAGCAGTCCGGGACCGCTGAACACTGAAGCTTTCTTT.

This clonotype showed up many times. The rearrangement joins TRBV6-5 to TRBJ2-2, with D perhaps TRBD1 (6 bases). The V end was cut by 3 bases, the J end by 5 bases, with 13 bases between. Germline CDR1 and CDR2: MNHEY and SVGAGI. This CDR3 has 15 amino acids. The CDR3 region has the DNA TGTGCCAGCAGTTATAGGGGGAGTAAGACCGGGGAGCTGTTTTTT. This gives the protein CASSYRGSKTGELFF.

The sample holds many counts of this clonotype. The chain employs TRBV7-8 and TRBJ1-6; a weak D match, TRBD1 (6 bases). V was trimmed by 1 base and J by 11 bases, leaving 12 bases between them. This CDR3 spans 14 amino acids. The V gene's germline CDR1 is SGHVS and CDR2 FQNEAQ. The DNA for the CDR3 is TGTGCCAGCAGCTTAGGGGCAGGGGTCACACCCCTCCACTTT. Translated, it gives CASSLGAGVTPLHF. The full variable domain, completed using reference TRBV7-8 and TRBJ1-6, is GAGVSQSPRYKVAKRGQDVALRCDPISGHVSLFWYQQALGQGPEFLTYFQNEAQLDKSGLPSDRFFAERPEGSVSTLKIQRTQQEDSAVYLCASSLGAGVTPLHFGNGTRLTVT.

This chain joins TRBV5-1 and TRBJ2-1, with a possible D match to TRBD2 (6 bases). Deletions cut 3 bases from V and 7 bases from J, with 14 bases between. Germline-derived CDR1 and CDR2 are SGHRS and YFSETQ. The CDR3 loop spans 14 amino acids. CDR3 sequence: CASSSSGLFNEQFF. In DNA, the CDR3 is TGCGCCAGCAGCTCCTCGGGACTTTTTAATGAGCAGTTCTTC.

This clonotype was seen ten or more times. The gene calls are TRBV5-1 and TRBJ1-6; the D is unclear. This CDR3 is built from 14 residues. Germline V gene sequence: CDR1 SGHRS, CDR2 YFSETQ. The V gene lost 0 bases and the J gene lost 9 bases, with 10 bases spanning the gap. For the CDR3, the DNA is TGCGCCAGCAGCTTGGGGACTGCCGGTTCACCCCTCCACTTT. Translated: CASSLGTAGSPLHF.

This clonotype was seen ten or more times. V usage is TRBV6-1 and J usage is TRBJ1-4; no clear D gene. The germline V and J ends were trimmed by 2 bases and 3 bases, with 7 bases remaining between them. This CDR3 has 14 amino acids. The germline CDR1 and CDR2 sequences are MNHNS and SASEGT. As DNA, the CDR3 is TGTGCCAGCAGTGAACTATGGGCTAATGAAAAACTGTTTTTT. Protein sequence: CASSELWANEKLFF.

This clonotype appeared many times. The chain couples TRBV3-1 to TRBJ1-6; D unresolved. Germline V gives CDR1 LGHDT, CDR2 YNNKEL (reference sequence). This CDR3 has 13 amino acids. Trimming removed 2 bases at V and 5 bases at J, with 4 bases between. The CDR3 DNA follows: TGTGCCAGCAGCCAACAGGATAATTCACCCCTCCACTTT. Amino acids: CASSQQDNSPLHF.

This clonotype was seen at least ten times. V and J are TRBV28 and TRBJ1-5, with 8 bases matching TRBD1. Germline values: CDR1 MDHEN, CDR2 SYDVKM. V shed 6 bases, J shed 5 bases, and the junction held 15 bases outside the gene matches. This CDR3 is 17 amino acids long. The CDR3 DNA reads TGTGCCAGCAGCACAGGGGGGACAGGAAAGGGGCATCAGCCCCAGCATTTT. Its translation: CASSTGGTGKGHQPQHF. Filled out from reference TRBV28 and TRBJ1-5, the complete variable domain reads DVKVTQSSRYLVKRTGEKVFLECVQDMDHENMFWYRQDPGLGLRLIYFSYDVKMKEKGDIPEGYSVSREKKERFSLILESASTNQTSMYLCASSTGGTGKGHQPQHFGDGTRLSIL.

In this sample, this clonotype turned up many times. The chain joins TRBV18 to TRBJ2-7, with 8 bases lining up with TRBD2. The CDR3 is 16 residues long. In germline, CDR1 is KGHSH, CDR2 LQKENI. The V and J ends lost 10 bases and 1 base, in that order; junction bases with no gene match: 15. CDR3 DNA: TGTGCCACTTCCGGGAGTGGTAGCGGGGAATCCTACGAGCAGTACTTC. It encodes CATSGSGSGESYEQYF.